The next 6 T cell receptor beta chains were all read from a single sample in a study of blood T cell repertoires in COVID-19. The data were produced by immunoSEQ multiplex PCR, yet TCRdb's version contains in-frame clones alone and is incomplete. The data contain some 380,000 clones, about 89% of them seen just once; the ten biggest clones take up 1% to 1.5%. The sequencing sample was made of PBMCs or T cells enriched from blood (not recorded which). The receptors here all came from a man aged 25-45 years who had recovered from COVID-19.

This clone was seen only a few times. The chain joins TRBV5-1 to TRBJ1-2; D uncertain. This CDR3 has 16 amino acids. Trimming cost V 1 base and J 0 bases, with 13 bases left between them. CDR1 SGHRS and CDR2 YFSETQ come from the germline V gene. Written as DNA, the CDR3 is TGCGCCAGCAGCTTGACACCGATACTAGCTAACTATGGCTACACCTTC. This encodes CASSLTPILANYGYTF.

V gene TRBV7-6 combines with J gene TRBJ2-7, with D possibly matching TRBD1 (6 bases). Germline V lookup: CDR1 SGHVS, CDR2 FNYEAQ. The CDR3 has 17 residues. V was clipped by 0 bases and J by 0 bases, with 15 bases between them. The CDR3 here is CASSLATGQMNSYEQYF. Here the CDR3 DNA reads TGTGCCAGCAGCTTAGCTACCGGACAGATGAACTCCTACGAGCAGTACTTC.

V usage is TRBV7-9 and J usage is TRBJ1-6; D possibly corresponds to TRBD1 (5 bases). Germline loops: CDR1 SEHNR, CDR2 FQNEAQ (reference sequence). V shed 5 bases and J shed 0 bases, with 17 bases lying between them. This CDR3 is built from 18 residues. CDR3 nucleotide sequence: TGTGCCAGCAGCCATGGGGCAGGATTCAACTCCTATAATTCACCCCTCCACTTT. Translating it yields CASSHGAGFNSYNSPLHF.

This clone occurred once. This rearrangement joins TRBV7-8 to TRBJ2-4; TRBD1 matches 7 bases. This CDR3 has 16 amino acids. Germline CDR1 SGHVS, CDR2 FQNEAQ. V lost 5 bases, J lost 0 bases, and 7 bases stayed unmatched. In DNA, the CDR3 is TGTGCCAGCAGCCCGGACAGGCCACTAGCCAAAAACATTCAGTACTTC. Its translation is CASSPDRPLAKNIQYF.

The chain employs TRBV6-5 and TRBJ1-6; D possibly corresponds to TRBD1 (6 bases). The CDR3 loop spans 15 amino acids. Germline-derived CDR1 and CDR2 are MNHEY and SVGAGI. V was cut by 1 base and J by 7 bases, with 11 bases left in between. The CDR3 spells CASSYLVTGNSPLHF. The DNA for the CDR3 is TGTGCCAGCAGTTACTTGGTCACAGGGAATTCACCCCTCCACTTT.

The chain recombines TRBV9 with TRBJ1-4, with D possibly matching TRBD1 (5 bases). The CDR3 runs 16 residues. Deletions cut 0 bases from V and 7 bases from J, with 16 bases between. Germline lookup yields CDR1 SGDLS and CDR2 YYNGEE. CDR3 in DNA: TGTGCCAGCAGCGTAGGAACGACGTCCGGGGGTGAAAAACTGTTTTTT. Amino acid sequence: CASSVGTTSGGEKLFF.